The sequence of this TCR beta chain was determined in a study of T cells after yellow fever vaccination. TCRdb passed the 5' RACE reads through MiXCR, listing each CDR3 protein once. The table lists hundreds of thousands of distinct CDR3 sequences, around an eighth of them singletons. Findings and caveats of the study: Shared CD4/CD8 clonotypes were a small share, likely from convergent recombination.

Details on this clonotype: Antigen: not known. A read error may account for a junction end that differs from germline.

CDR3 length: 18 amino acids. The clonotype was recovered from a man aged 30 to 39 who received the YFV17D yellow fever vaccine. Sequenced here: PBMCs, sampled on the day of the yellow fever booster vaccination. The genes are TRBV12-3 or TRBV12-4 and TRBJ2-3; TRBD2 matches 10 bases. CDR3 DNA sequence: TGTGCCATCAGTTTAAGCGGGAGGGCCGGAGGTTACACAGATACGCAGTATTTT. Encoded protein: CAISLSGRAGGYTDTQYF.